This T cell receptor beta chain derives from a study of T-cell reconstitution after alpha-beta-depleted transplantation in children. Broader study findings: Surviving recipient T cells and intrathymic progenitors accounted for some patients' high TCRbeta diversity at day 60. Expanded clones from the graft, numbering several hundred, reportedly supplied alpha-beta T cells about two months after transplant. The main origin of T-cell counts and diversity one year after transplant was newly produced T cells.

This clonotype was detected ten times or more. Antigen: not known. Construction of the TCRbeta library involved unique molecular identifiers. One entry per CDR3 protein, called by TCRdb with MiXCR from the PCR reads. The sample records about 48,000 distinct CDR3 sequences, 5.8% being singletons. CDR1 and CDR2 (germline): SGHKS, YYEKEE (reference sequence). Trimming cost V 5 bases and J 2 bases, with 14 bases left between them. The CDR3 is made up of 14 amino acids. This material consisted of PBMCs, mostly from graft donor cells, taken 60 days after TCRalphabeta/CD19-depleted stem cell transplant. The rearrangement links TRBV5-5 to TRBJ2-7, with D possibly TRBD2 on 5 matching bases. The TCR originated in a female patient aged 2-9 years who had a stem cell transplant for aplastic anemia, so the T cells may come from the graft donor. CDR3 amino acids: CASSFQTGAYEQYF. The CDR3 DNA reads as TGTGCCAGCAGTTTCCAGACCGGGGCCTACGAGCAGTACTTC.